This TCR beta chain was sequenced in a study of blood T cell repertoires in COVID-19. Study in general: Nucleic acid was either cDNA or gDNA, and it came from T cells, B-cell-depleted T cells, or PBMCs.

Here immunoSEQ multiplex PCR was the method, and the copy in TCRdb shows in-frame clones only, minus some. The table has approximately 40,000 clones, 87% seen once. This clone was seen more than once but under ten times. V was shortened by 4 bases and J by 8 bases, with 18 bases between the two germline ends. From germline, CDR1 is SNHLY and CDR2 FYNNEI. The CDR3 length is 15 residues. The specimen was peripheral blood. The receptor was isolated from a man in his 60s with COVID-19, enrolled during active disease. V usage is TRBV2 and J usage is TRBJ2-1; the D is unclear. The DNA of the CDR3 is TGTGCCAGCAGTGGAGGTGCGGTAGCCGCCGATGAGCAGTTCTTC. It translates to CASSGGAVAADEQFF.